The 18 T cell receptor beta chains listed next were all sequenced from one sample in a study of blood T cell repertoires in COVID-19. Sequencing was performed with immunoSEQ multiplex PCR; in TCRdb, only in-frame clones are kept and a portion is missing. This table has over 200,000 clones, roughly 87% appearing once. The sample comprised peripheral blood. The receptors shown here come from a man in his forties with active or convalescent COVID-19.

This sequence joins TRBV15 and TRBJ1-2, with D possibly matching TRBD1 (5 bases). Germline V lookup: CDR1 LNHNV, CDR2 YYDKDF (reference sequence). V lost 0 bases to trimming and J lost 8 bases, with 13 bases between them. The CDR3 has 14 residues. The CDR3 DNA reads as TGTGCCACCAGCAGAGATGAAGGGGTTCGCGGCTACACCTTC. Protein: CATSRDEGVRGYTF.

The chain combines TRBV2 with TRBJ2-7; possible D gene TRBD1, 7 bases. Per the germline V gene, CDR1 is SNHLY and CDR2 is FYNNEI. The CDR3 extends over 16 amino acids. Deletions cut 4 bases from V and 0 bases from J, with 16 bases between. Here the CDR3 reads CASSVGGGMNSYEQYF. In nucleotides, the CDR3 is TGTGCCAGCAGTGTAGGGGGCGGGATGAACTCCTACGAGCAGTACTTC.

The chain employs TRBV7-2 and TRBJ1-1; D gene uncertain. The germline gives CDR1 SGHTA, CDR2 FQGNSA. The CDR3 loop spans 18 amino acids. V was trimmed by 0 bases and J by 0 bases, leaving 17 bases between them. For the CDR3, the DNA is TGTGCCAGCAGCTTAGCGGCAGGTCGTCGGGGAATGAACACTGAAGCTTTCTTT. It codes for CASSLAAGRRGMNTEAFF.

The V and J genes are TRBV10-1 and TRBJ2-6; possibly TRBD2 for D (5 bases). CDR1 and CDR2 (germline): WNHNN, SYGVQD (reference sequence). V lost 3 bases to trimming and J lost 2 bases, with 11 bases between them. This CDR3 spans 16 amino acids. CDR3 bases: TGCGCCAGCAGTGACTCGAACGGGGCTGGGGCCAACGTCCTGACTTTC. As protein: CASSDSNGAGANVLTF.

This chain uses TRBV27 with TRBJ1-4; D is possibly TRBD1 (6 bases). V was trimmed by 5 bases and J by 8 bases, leaving 18 bases between them. The CDR3 is 15 amino acids. Germline V gives CDR1 MNHEY, CDR2 SMNVEV (reference sequence). For the CDR3, the DNA is TGTGCCAGCAGTCCACGTACAGGGTCGCGCGAAAAACTGTTTTTT. This translates into CASSPRTGSREKLFF.

This clone was counted only a few times. The chain has TRBV6-4 and TRBJ2-3; 9 bases match TRBD2. Per germline, CDR1 MRHNA and CDR2 SNTAGT. The CDR3 sequence is 15 residues long. V dropped 0 bases and J dropped 4; count of bases not matched to a gene: 2. In DNA, the CDR3 is TGTGCCAGCAGTGACTCGCGGGGGGGCGCAGATACGCAGTATTTT. This codes for CASSDSRGGADTQYF.

This clone was observed a single time. The chain has TRBV5-1 and TRBJ1-2, with 8 bases matching TRBD1. The CDR3 consists of 14 residues. The germline CDR1 and CDR2 sequences are SGHRS and YFSETQ. V lost 0 bases, J lost 4 bases, and 2 bases stayed unmatched. Written as DNA, the CDR3 is TGCGCCAGCAGCTTGGAACAGGGGGGCTATGGCTACACCTTC. Protein: CASSLEQGGYGYTF.

This clone was seen just once. The chain combines TRBV7-3 with TRBJ1-1; D gene ambiguous. This CDR3 is built from 13 residues. In germline, CDR1 is SGHTA, CDR2 FQGTGA. Trimming left V 2 bases short and J 3 bases short, with 7 bases between. CDR3 coding DNA: TGTGCCAGCAGCTTAGATGTAGACACTGAAGCTTTCTTT. Translating it yields CASSLDVDTEAFF.

V usage is TRBV7-9 and J usage is TRBJ2-1, with D possibly being TRBD2 (5 bases). The CDR3 is made up of 14 amino acids. Germline CDR1 is SEHNR and CDR2 is FQNEAQ (reference sequence). Between the trimmed V and J ends, which lost 1 base and 5 bases, there was a span of 9 bases. The CDR3 sequence: CASSLGSANNEQFF. The CDR3 DNA reads as TGTGCCAGCAGCTTAGGTAGCGCGAACAATGAGCAGTTCTTC.

The chain has TRBV7-9 and TRBJ1-1; D gene unclear. This CDR3 is 13 amino acids long. Germline V CDR1 and CDR2: SEHNR, FQNEAQ (reference sequence). Trimming removed 4 bases at V and 2 bases at J, with 8 bases between. CDR3 residues: CASSWYSNTEAFF. CDR3 nucleotides: TGTGCCAGCAGCTGGTACTCTAACACTGAAGCTTTCTTT.

The rearrangement links TRBV7-2 to TRBJ2-1; 15 bases line up with TRBD2. There are 19 residues in the CDR3. V trimming: 5 bases; J trimming: 4 bases; junction bases outside the gene matches: 12. In germline, CDR1 is SGHTA, CDR2 FQGNSA. The CDR3, as DNA: TGTGCCAGCAGCACCCGGACTAGCGGGGGGGTAGGGCGGTACAATGAGCAGTTCTTC. Translated: CASSTRTSGGVGRYNEQFF.

The chain joins TRBV5-4 to TRBJ1-2; weak D call: TRBD1 (6 bases). Per germline, CDR1 SGHNT and CDR2 YYREEE (reference sequence). This CDR3 region has 15 residues. The V end lost 0 bases, the J end lost 4 bases, and 13 bases lay between the germline ends. The CDR3 DNA reads as TGTGCCAGCAGCTTGGAGCCAGGGGTGCGCTATGGCTACACCTTC. Protein: CASSLEPGVRYGYTF.

The chain is built from TRBV18 and TRBJ1-5; weak D call: TRBD1 (5 bases). Germline V gene data show CDR1 as KGHSH and CDR2 as LQKENI. With 1 base removed from V and 0 bases from J, the gap between germline ends came to 10 bases. This CDR3 has 16 residues. CDR3 bases: TGTGCCAGCTCACCACTCGAGGGACTTAGCAATCAGCCCCAGCATTTT. This sequence encodes CASSPLEGLSNQPQHF.

The chain couples TRBV9 to TRBJ2-1, with 14 bases fitting TRBD2. The CDR3 sequence is 18 residues long. The V gene's germline CDR1 is SGDLS and CDR2 YYNGEE. V lost 0 bases to trimming and J lost 2 bases; unmatched junction nucleotides: 4. CDR3 bases: TGTGCCAGCAGCGTAGGCGGGACTAGCGGGAGAGCCTACAATGAGCAGTTCTTC. Its translation: CASSVGGTSGRAYNEQFF.

With respect to this clone: Germline is not matched at one junction end, which may reflect a read error. This chain uses TRBV2 with TRBJ1-2, with unresolved D. Per germline, CDR1 SNHLY and CDR2 FYNNEI. The CDR3 totals 13 residues. This chain's CDR3 is CASREGGSYGYTF. CDR3 DNA: TGTGCCAGCAGGGAAGGAGGGAGCTATGGCTACACCTTC. The full variable domain, completed using reference TRBV2 and TRBJ1-2, is EPEVTQTPSHQVTQMGQEVILRCVPISNHLYFYWYRQILGQKVEFLVSFYNNEISEKSEIFDDQFSVERPDGSNFTLKIRSTKLEDSAMYFCASREGGSYGYTFGSGTRLTVV.

The chain combines TRBV9 with TRBJ2-1; 12 bases align to TRBD2. The germline V gene has CDR1 SGDLS and CDR2 YYNGEE. The CDR3 has 18 residues. The ends lost 4 bases at V and 1 base at J; junction bases unmatched: 9. CDR3 sequence: CASSPPWTSGVSYNEQFF. CDR3 in DNA: TGTGCCAGCAGCCCTCCCTGGACTAGCGGGGTTTCCTACAATGAGCAGTTCTTC.

Worth noting for this clone: Other DNA sequences within the sample encode an identical CDR3. The DNA for the CDR3 is TGTGCCAGCAGTTTTGGGGGCACAAGTGGAAACACCATATATTTT. Translation gives CASSFGGTSGNTIYF. The chain combines TRBV28 with TRBJ1-3; D might be TRBD1 (6 bases). The V and J ends lost 3 bases and 3 bases respectively, with 12 bases between them. CDR3 length: 15 amino acids. Germline CDR1 and CDR2: MDHEN and SYDVKM.

This clone has just one count. The chain recombines TRBV5-8 with TRBJ1-6, with TRBD1 identical over 10 bases. The CDR3 is made up of 18 amino acids. The V and J ends lost 0 bases and 10 bases, in that order; junction bases with no gene match: 13. Germline CDR1 SGHTS, CDR2 YDEGEE. CDR3 DNA: TGTGCCAGCAGCTTGGAGTTGGGACAGGGGACCCCTAAATCACCCCTCCACTTT. Its translation: CASSLELGQGTPKSPLHF.